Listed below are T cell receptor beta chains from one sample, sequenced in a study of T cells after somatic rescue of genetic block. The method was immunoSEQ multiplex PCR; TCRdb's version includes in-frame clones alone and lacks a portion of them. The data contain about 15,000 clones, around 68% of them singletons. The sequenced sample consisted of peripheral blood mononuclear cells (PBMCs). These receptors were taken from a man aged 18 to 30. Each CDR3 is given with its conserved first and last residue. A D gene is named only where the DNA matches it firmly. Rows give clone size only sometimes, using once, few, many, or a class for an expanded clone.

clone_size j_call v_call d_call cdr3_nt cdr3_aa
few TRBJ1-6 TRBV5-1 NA TGCGCCAGCAGCTTGGCGGCAGGCCTCTATAATTCACCCCTCCACTTT CASSLAAGLYNSPLHF
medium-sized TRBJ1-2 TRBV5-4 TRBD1 TGTGCCAGCAGCTTGGCATTGACAGGGGTCTATGGCTACACCTTC CASSLALTGVYGYTF
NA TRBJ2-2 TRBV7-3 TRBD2 TGTGCCAGCAGCTTAGGACTAGCGGGATTCGGGGAGCTGTTTTTT CASSLGLAGFGELFF
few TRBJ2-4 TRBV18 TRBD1 TGTGCCAGCTCAAGAGACAGGGGCCAAAACATTCAGTACTTC CASSRDRGQNIQYF
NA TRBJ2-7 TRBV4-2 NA TGTGCCAGCAGCCAGCTATATGGAACGGGCTCCTACGAGCAGTACTTC CASSQLYGTGSYEQYF
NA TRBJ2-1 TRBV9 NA TGTGCCAGCAGCGTAGGGCCAGGGGATGAGCAGTTCTTC CASSVGPGDEQFF
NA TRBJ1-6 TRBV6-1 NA TGTGCCAGCAGTGACAAAACAAGCCCATATAATTCACCCCTCCACTTT CASSDKTSPYNSPLHF
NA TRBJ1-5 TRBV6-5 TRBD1 TGTGCCAGCAGCAGACAGGGTAACAATCAGCCCCAGCATTTT CASSRQGNNQPQHF
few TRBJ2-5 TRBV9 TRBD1 TGTGCCAGCAGCGTAGGCGCTACAGGGGTAGAGACCCAGTACTTC CASSVGATGVETQYF
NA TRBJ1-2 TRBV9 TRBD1 TGTGCCAGCAGCTCCACAGGGGACTATGGCTACACCTTC CASSSTGDYGYTF
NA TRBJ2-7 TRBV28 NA TGTGCCAGCAGTTTGTCCGGGCCCTCCTACGAGCAGTACTTC CASSLSGPSYEQYF
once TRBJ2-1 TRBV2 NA TGTGCCAGCAGTGAAGCGCTCCCCGGAGGTGAGCAGTTCTTC CASSEALPGGEQFF
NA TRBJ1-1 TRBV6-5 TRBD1 TGTGCCAGCAGTCGAGGGACAGGCGCGAACACTGAAGCTTTCTTT CASSRGTGANTEAFF
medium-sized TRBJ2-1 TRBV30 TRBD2 TGTGCCTGGACTAGCGGGCCCTACAATGAGCAGTTCTTC CAWTSGPYNEQFF
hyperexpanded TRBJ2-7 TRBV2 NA TGTGCCAGCAGTGAAACCCGGCAGGGGCCTATTTCCTACGAGCAGTACTTC CASSETRQGPISYEQYF
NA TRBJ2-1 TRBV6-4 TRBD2 TGTGCCAGCAGTCCTGGTAGCGGGCCTTTTTACAATGAGCAGTTCTTC CASSPGSGPFYNEQFF
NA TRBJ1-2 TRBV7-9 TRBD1 TGTGCCAGCAGCTTATCCGACAGGGGGCAATTGGGTGGCTACACCTTC CASSLSDRGQLGGYTF
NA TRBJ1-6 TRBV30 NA TGTGCCTGGAGTGCGTGGGGGCCGTATTCACCCCTCCACTTT CAWSAWGPYSPLHF
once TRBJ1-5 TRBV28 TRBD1 TGTGCCAGCAGTTTCCCGACAGGGTTAAATCAGCCCCAGCATTTT CASSFPTGLNQPQHF
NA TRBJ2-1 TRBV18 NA TGTGCCAGCACCTGGCGGGCCAAGGATGAGCAGTTCTTC CASTWRAKDEQFF
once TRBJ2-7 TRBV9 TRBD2 TGTGCCAGCAGCACTGGGACTAGTGGCCCCTACGAGCAGTACTTC CASSTGTSGPYEQYF
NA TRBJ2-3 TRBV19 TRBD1 TGTGCCAGTAGCATATACGACAGGGCCTATACGCAGTATTTT CASSIYDRAYTQYF
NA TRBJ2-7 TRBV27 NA TGTGCCAGCAGTTTTCGAAGCTCCTACGAGCAGTACTTC CASSFRSSYEQYF
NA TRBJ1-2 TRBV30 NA TGTGCCTGGAGTGTGGGACCCCGAAGCAACTATGGCTACACCTTC CAWSVGPRSNYGYTF
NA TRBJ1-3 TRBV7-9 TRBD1 TGTGCCAGCAGCTTATTGGGACAGTCCAGCTCTGGAAACACCATATATTTT CASSLLGQSSSGNTIYF
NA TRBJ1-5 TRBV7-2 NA TGTGCCAGCAGCCGACGGACTGACATCGAAGGGCCTCAGCCCCAGCATTTT CASSRRTDIEGPQPQHF
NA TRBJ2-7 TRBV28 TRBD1 TGTGCCAGCAGTCCCCCAGACAGGGGGCAGAAGCAGTACTTC CASSPPDRGQKQYF
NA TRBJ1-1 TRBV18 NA TGTGCCAGCTCACCGAGAGAAAGAACACGGATGAACACTGAAGCTTTCTTT CASSPRERTRMNTEAFF
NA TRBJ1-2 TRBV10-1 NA TGCGCCAGCAGTCCGTCGCGAAAGACCTATGGCTACACCTTC CASSPSRKTYGYTF
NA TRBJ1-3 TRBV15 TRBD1 TGTGCCACCAGCAGAGTGGGGACAGGGGTAAACACCATATATTTT CATSRVGTGVNTIYF
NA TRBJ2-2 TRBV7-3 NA TGTGCCAGCAGCTTATGGGCTCATGACACCGGGGAGCTGTTTTTT CASSLWAHDTGELFF
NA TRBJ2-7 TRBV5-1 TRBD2 TGCGCCAGCAGCTTGGCACCGGGACTAGCGGTTCGAGCCGCGGACGAGCAGTACTTC CASSLAPGLAVRAADEQYF
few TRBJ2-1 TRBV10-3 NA TGTGCCATCAGTGTAGGGGTCAATGAGCAGTTCTTC CAISVGVNEQFF
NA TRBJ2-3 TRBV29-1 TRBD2 TGCAGCGTTAGATTAGCGGGGGGGAACCCCCCCACAGATACGCAGTATTTT CSVRLAGGNPPTDTQYF
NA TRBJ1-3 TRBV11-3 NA TGTGCCAGCAGCTTAGGCTCCGGGGAGGCTGGAAACACCATATATTTT CASSLGSGEAGNTIYF
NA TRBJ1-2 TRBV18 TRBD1 TGTGCCAGCTCACCGCCCACAGGGGCCCACTATGGCTACACCTTC CASSPPTGAHYGYTF
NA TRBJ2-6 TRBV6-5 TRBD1 TGTGCCAGCAGTTATCATGGCAGGGGGCTGACCAACGTCCTGACTTTC CASSYHGRGLTNVLTF
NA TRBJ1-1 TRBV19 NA TGTGCCAGTAGTATAGGAGGCGACACTGAAGCTTTCTTT CASSIGGDTEAFF
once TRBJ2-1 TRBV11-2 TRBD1 TGTGCCAGCAGCCATGGGACAGGGCGAAATGAGCAGTTCTTC CASSHGTGRNEQFF
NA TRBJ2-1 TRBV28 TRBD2 TGTGCCAGCAGTCCCGGGTTCTCGGCGGGAGGGTACAATGAGCAGTTCTTC CASSPGFSAGGYNEQFF
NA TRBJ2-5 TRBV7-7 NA TGTGCCAGCAGCTTTCGAGGGGGGGTGGAGACCCAGTACTTC CASSFRGGVETQYF
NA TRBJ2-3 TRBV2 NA TGTGCCAGCAGTGAAAGGGGGACAGATACGCAGTATTTT CASSERGTDTQYF
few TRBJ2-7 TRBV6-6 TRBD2 TGTGCCAGCAGTTACTCGGCGGGGGAAGGCTACGAGCAGTACTTC CASSYSAGEGYEQYF